These T cell receptor beta chains were read from a single sample in a study of identical twins. TCRdb re-called the 5' RACE reads with MiXCR, one entry per CDR3 protein. The table lists approximately 690,000 distinct CDR3 sequences, 6.1% of them singletons. The sequenced sample consisted of naive T cells sorted from blood. The receptors were sampled from a man aged 18 to 29 in good health. Both conserved end residues are part of each CDR3. A D gene is named only where the DNA matches it firmly. Clone sizes are given selectively: once, few, many, or a class where the clone is expanded.

TRBD1,TRBJ2-7,TRBV20-1,many,TGCAGTGCTAGAGGAGACAGGGGGCACTCCTACTCCTACGAGCAGTACTTC,CSARGDRGHSYSYEQYF
TRBD1,TRBJ1-2,TRBV18,-,TGTGCCAGCTCACGGGACAGGGCCTCCGATGGCTACACCTTC,CASSRDRASDGYTF
-,TRBJ2-3,TRBV5-6,many,TGTGCCAGCGGGAATAGTGCGGAGGGGGGCCCCACAGATACGCAGTATTTT,CASGNSAEGGPTDTQYF
TRBD1,TRBJ1-1,TRBV4-2,many,TGTGCCAGCAGCCAACCGGGACAGGGATCAGAAGCTTTCTTT,CASSQPGQGSEAFF
TRBD2,TRBJ2-1,TRBV20-1,many,TGCAGTGCTAGCCCCAGCGGGAGACTCCTTATCTACAATGAGCAGTTCTTC,CSASPSGRLLIYNEQFF
-,TRBJ2-3,TRBV28,few,TGTGCCAGCACCACATCAGGGGCCGGCGCAGATACGCAGTATTTT,CASTTSGAGADTQYF
-,TRBJ1-1,TRBV12-3/TRBV12-4,many,TGTGCCAGCAGTTTAGCGGAGGGGACTGAAGCTTTCTTT,CASSLAEGTEAFF
TRBD2,TRBJ2-3,TRBV29-1,many,TGCAGCGTTGGGGGACTAGCGGGAGTCGGGGATACGCAGTATTTT,CSVGGLAGVGDTQYF
-,TRBJ2-5,TRBV29-1,-,TGCAGCGTTACAACCGCCGGGACCCAGTACTTC,CSVTTAGTQYF
-,TRBJ2-1,TRBV12-3/TRBV12-4,-,TGTGCCAGCAGTTTCGTTAGGAATGAGCAGTTCTTC,CASSFVRNEQFF
-,TRBJ2-7,TRBV6-2/TRBV6-3,-,TGTGCCAGCACCCACGAGTTAGGGTCCTACGAGCAGTACTTC,CASTHELGSYEQYF
TRBD1,TRBJ1-4,TRBV10-2,-,TGCGCCAGCATCGGACAGGGGAGTGAAAAACTGTTTTTT,CASIGQGSEKLFF
-,TRBJ2-1,TRBV12-3/TRBV12-4,few,TGTGCCAGCAAGGCCCCCGGGGAGCAGTTCTTC,CASKAPGEQFF
-,TRBJ1-6,TRBV12-3/TRBV12-4,many,TGTGCCAGCTGGGGAGGGACCCATTCACCCCTCCACTTT,CASWGGTHSPLHF
TRBD2,TRBJ2-1,TRBV27,many,TGTGCCAGCAGTTGGGGACTAGCGGGGGGAGGGAAGTTGGGGGAGCAGTTCTTC,CASSWGLAGGGKLGEQFF
-,TRBJ1-5,TRBV29-1,many,TGCAGCGTTGGGGGTCCTAGCAATCAGCCCCAGCATTTT,CSVGGPSNQPQHF
-,TRBJ2-1,TRBV7-9,many,TGTGCCAGCAGCCCTCGAATGATTTCGGCCAATGAGCAGTTCTTC,CASSPRMISANEQFF
-,TRBJ1-5,TRBV5-1,-,TGCGCCAGCAGCTTTAACGGTGATCAGCCCCAGCATTTT,CASSFNGDQPQHF
-,TRBJ2-2,TRBV29-1,many,TGCAGCGTTGATAACACCGGGGAGCTGTTTTTT,CSVDNTGELFF
TRBD1,TRBJ2-1,TRBV12-3/TRBV12-4,few,TGTGCCAGCAGTTTAGGGACAGGCCTTGTCCCACTAACCTACAATGAGCAGTTCTTC,CASSLGTGLVPLTYNEQFF
TRBD2,TRBJ2-7,TRBV4-3,-,TGCGCCAGCAGCCAAGGAGTGAGCGGGGGGCCCTACGAGCAGTACTTC,CASSQGVSGGPYEQYF
TRBD2,TRBJ2-1,TRBV29-1,many,TGCAGCGTTGATCCAAGCGGGAGGAGATACAATGAGCAGTTCTTC,CSVDPSGRRYNEQFF
-,TRBJ1-1,TRBV7-2,few,TGTGCCAGCAGCCAAACCCCGGGAGGGACTGAAGCTTTCTTT,CASSQTPGGTEAFF
-,TRBJ2-7,TRBV5-1,-,TGCGCCAGCAGCCCCGGAGGGGTTGGTGAGCAGTACTTC,CASSPGGVGEQYF
-,TRBJ2-2,TRBV28,-,TGTGCCAGCAGTTTATCCCCCGGGAGTGGCACCGGGGAGCTGTTTTTT,CASSLSPGSGTGELFF
-,TRBJ2-3,TRBV5-1,many,TGCGCCAGCAGCTTGGTATCGGGACGGACAGATACGCAGTATTTT,CASSLVSGRTDTQYF
TRBD1,TRBJ2-5,TRBV5-1,few,TGCGCCAGCTGGGGGCCGGGACAGGGTCCCCAAGAGACCCAGTACTTC,CASWGPGQGPQETQYF
-,TRBJ2-3,TRBV21-1,many,TGTGCCAGCAGCATTCGGGGTAGCACAGATACGCAGTATTTT,CASSIRGSTDTQYF
-,TRBJ2-1,TRBV20-1,few,TGCAGTGCCCGCGACAGGGAGGGGTACAATGAGCAGTTCTTC,CSARDREGYNEQFF
-,TRBJ1-1,TRBV25-1,many,TGTGCCAGCAGTGCGAGAAATACTATGAACACTGAAGCTTTCTTT,CASSARNTMNTEAFF
-,TRBJ1-2,TRBV4-3,-,TGCGCCAGCAGCCAAGAGGGAAGGGGTAACTATGGCTACACCTTC,CASSQEGRGNYGYTF
-,TRBJ2-3,TRBV20-1,few,TGCAGTGCTTCCCTGGACACGGCGGATACGCAGTATTTT,CSASLDTADTQYF
-,TRBJ1-4,TRBV6-1,many,TGTGCCAGCAGTGGTCGGAGGACTGCAACTAATGAAAAACTGTTTTTT,CASSGRRTATNEKLFF
-,TRBJ2-1,TRBV28,few,TGTGCCAGCAGCAACGGGGGCCGGCGAGGAGAGCAGTTCTTC,CASSNGGRRGEQFF
-,TRBJ2-5,TRBV5-1,-,TGCGCCAGCAATCTCATTCGAGGAAAGACCCAGTACTTC,CASNLIRGKTQYF
-,TRBJ1-1,TRBV24-1,many,TGTGCCACCAGACAGGCGGGGGGAACTGAAGCTTTCTTT,CATRQAGGTEAFF
-,TRBJ1-5,TRBV4-3,-,TGCGCCAGCAGCCAAGATCGTATAGGGCGAAATCAGCCCCAGCATTTT,CASSQDRIGRNQPQHF
-,TRBJ2-3,TRBV12-3/TRBV12-4,many,TGTGCCAGCAGTTCCGCGGGTAACACAGATACGCAGTATTTT,CASSSAGNTDTQYF
TRBD1,TRBJ2-7,TRBV2,many,TGTGCCAGCAGTGAAGTAGGGACAGGGTCATACGAGCAGTACTTC,CASSEVGTGSYEQYF
TRBD2,TRBJ2-5,TRBV11-2,many,TGTGCCAGCAGAGTAAGGCTTGCTAGCGGTGAAGAGACCCAGTACTTC,CASRVRLASGEETQYF
-,TRBJ2-7,TRBV6-1,few,TGTGCCAGCAGAGGAACGACATCCTACGAGCAGTACTTC,CASRGTTSYEQYF
TRBD2,TRBJ2-1,TRBV5-1,few,TGCGCCAGCAGCTTGGGACTAGCGGGTAACCTCAATGAGCAGTTCTTC,CASSLGLAGNLNEQFF
-,TRBJ2-2,TRBV10-1,many,TGCGCCAGCAGTCGACAGGTCGGGGAGCTGTTTTTT,CASSRQVGELFF
-,TRBJ2-7,TRBV12-3/TRBV12-4,many,TGTGCCAGCAGTTTATCCGGGGCTCCCACCTACGAGCAGTACTTC,CASSLSGAPTYEQYF
TRBD2,TRBJ2-1,TRBV20-1,once,TGCAGTGCTAGTCCACGGGAGGGCGACTACAATGAGCAGTTCTTC,CSASPREGDYNEQFF
TRBD1,TRBJ1-1,TRBV5-1,many,TGCGCCAGCAGCATTAAACAGGGGGCAACTGAAGCTTTCTTT,CASSIKQGATEAFF
-,TRBJ1-1,TRBV11-2,many,TGTGCCAGCAGCTTAGGGGAGGGGGGGACTGAAGCTTTCTTT,CASSLGEGGTEAFF